This T cell receptor beta chain emerged from a study of immune evolution from preneoplasia to lung adenocarcinoma. General study points: Clonality was highest in normal lung, lower in later-stage lesions apparently.

Patients had resection in Japan or China between the mid-2010s and the late 2010s. Concerning this clone itself: Its antigen is unknown.

Germline CDR1 SEHNR, CDR2 FQNEAQ (reference sequence). There are 13 residues in the CDR3. The V and J ends lost 4 bases and 5 bases respectively, with 11 bases between them. Some clones are missing from TCRdb's copy, which holds only in-frame ones; the method was immunoSEQ multiplex PCR. This sample yields some 9,500 clones, of which approximately 79% are seen a single time; 10% to 15% belongs to the top ten. The chain carries TRBV7-9 and TRBJ1-1, with D maybe TRBD1 (6 bases). This TCR was recovered from a person at least 80 years old with lung adenocarcinoma. Material for sequencing was FFPE lung adenocarcinoma in situ tissue. DNA for the CDR3: TGTGCCAGCAGCTACTTCCAGGGGACTGAAGCTTTCTTT. It codes for CASSYFQGTEAFF.